The 27 T cell receptor beta chains listed next were all sequenced from one sample in a study of blood T cell repertoires in COVID-19. TCRdb keeps only in-frame clones here, not all; method: immunoSEQ multiplex PCR. The sample includes under 300,000 clones, about nine tenths seen only once; the top ten take less than 3%. Sequencing was carried out using PBMCs or T cells enriched from blood (not recorded which). The receptors shown here come from a woman aged 45-60 years who had recovered from COVID-19.

This chain uses TRBV2 with TRBJ1-3; D is unclear. The CDR3 length is 13 residues. Trimming cost V 5 bases and J 2 bases, with 7 bases left between them. CDR1 is SNHLY, CDR2 FYNNEI, per germline. The DNA for the CDR3 is TGTGCCAGCAGTCGAGTCCCTGGAAACACCATATATTTT. This translates into CASSRVPGNTIYF.

J is TRBJ1-5 and V is TRBV2; 7 bases fit TRBD1. With 6 bases clipped from V and 5 bases from J, the junction kept 10 bases outside the gene matches. From germline, CDR1 is SNHLY and CDR2 FYNNEI. The CDR3 contains 15 residues. The CDR3 nucleotides read TGTGCCAGCAGGTCAGGGACAGACTGGTATCAGCCCCAGCATTTT. It is translated as CASRSGTDWYQPQHF.

V and J are TRBV19 and TRBJ2-1; 16 bases align to TRBD2. The junction had 5 bases not matched to a gene; V was cut back by 3 bases and J by 15 bases. The CDR3 runs 14 residues. Per the germline V gene, CDR1 is LNHDA and CDR2 is SQIVND (reference sequence). This CDR3 reads CASSIGTSGRERFF. As DNA, the CDR3 is TGTGCCAGTAGTATTGGGACTAGCGGGAGGGAACGGTTCTTC.

This rearrangement joins TRBV19 to TRBJ1-1; D is ambiguous. The CDR3 is made up of 14 amino acids. Germline V gene data show CDR1 as LNHDA and CDR2 as SQIVND (reference sequence). The germline V and J ends were trimmed by 5 bases and 5 bases, with 15 bases remaining between them. CDR3 loop: CASSWTGRVTEAFF. DNA of the CDR3: TGTGCCAGTAGTTGGACGGGGAGGGTAACTGAAGCTTTCTTT.

The CDR3 DNA is TGTGCCAGCAGTCTTAGGGGTACATTCTCATCTGGAAACACCATATATTTT. Translated: CASSLRGTFSSGNTIYF. The chain uses TRBV6-6 and TRBJ1-3, with a weak D call TRBD1 (5 bases). The CDR3 covers 17 residues. Germline CDR1 and CDR2: MNHNY and SVGAGI (reference sequence). Trimming took off 5 bases at V and 1 base at J, with 18 bases between the two ends.

The chain joins TRBV7-2 to TRBJ1-1; D is perhaps TRBD1 (5 bases). V shed 5 bases and J shed 5 bases, with 18 bases lying between them. This CDR3 region has 15 residues. Germline V gives CDR1 SGHTA, CDR2 FQGNSA. The chain's CDR3 is CASSPSAGVETEAFF. The CDR3, as DNA: TGTGCCAGCAGCCCAAGCGCGGGGGTTGAGACTGAAGCTTTCTTT.

On this clone itself: Other DNA sequences in the sample encode the same CDR3. The chain uses TRBV7-3 and TRBJ2-3; D ambiguous. Germline V gene data show CDR1 as SGHTA and CDR2 as FQGTGA. The germline V and J ends were trimmed by 3 bases and 5 bases, with 6 bases remaining between them. The length of the CDR3 is 12 residues. This CDR3 reads CASSFSGDTQYF. The CDR3 DNA follows: TGTGCCAGCAGCTTCTCCGGAGATACGCAGTATTTT.

This clone has just a few counts. The rearrangement joins TRBV6-5 to TRBJ2-5, with 7 bases fitting TRBD2. Losses at the gene ends were 2 bases for V and 5 bases for J; bases not matched to a gene: 5. Germline V CDR1 and CDR2: MNHEY, SVGAGI. CDR3 length equals 14 residues. The CDR3: CASSYGGSCETQYF. The CDR3 DNA reads as TGTGCCAGCAGTTACGGCGGGAGCTGTGAGACCCAGTACTTC.

This rearrangement joins TRBV24-1 to TRBJ2-3, with 9 bases matching TRBD2. Germline CDR1 KGHDR, CDR2 SFDVKD. After removal of 3 bases from V and 5 bases from J, the junction contained 17 bases not matched to a gene. The CDR3 runs to 19 residues. The DNA of the CDR3 is TGTGCCACCAGTGATGGGCCTGTCCTTAGCGGGAGAGTGGTAGATACGCAGTATTTT. It codes for CATSDGPVLSGRVVDTQYF.

In nucleotides, the CDR3 is TGTGCCAGCAGCTATCGGACAGGGGGCTTGAACGAGCAGTACTTC. Protein: CASSYRTGGLNEQYF. The rearrangement links TRBV6-2 or TRBV6-3 to TRBJ2-7, with 11 nucleotides matching TRBD1. The V gene's germline CDR1 is MNHEY and CDR2 SVGEGT. There are 15 residues in the CDR3. V was pared by 6 bases and J by 5 bases, with 9 bases of the junction left unmatched.

This clone has more than one count but fewer than ten. The J gene is TRBJ2-7, the V gene TRBV19, with 8 bases lining up with TRBD2. The germline gives CDR1 LNHDA, CDR2 SQIVND (reference sequence). The CDR3 sequence is 15 residues long. The J segment lost 2 bases and the V segment lost 4 bases, leaving 7 bases of the junction unmatched. The CDR3 reads CASSNAAGGTYEQYF. The DNA for the CDR3 is TGTGCCAGTAGTAATGCCGCGGGAGGCACCTACGAGCAGTACTTC.

A word on this clone: A much larger clonotype is one base distant, so this may be a read error. The genes are TRBV28 and TRBJ1-5; maybe TRBD1 (5 bases). Trimming cost V 7 bases and J 3 bases, with 13 bases left between them. The CDR3 has 14 amino acids. Germline-derived CDR1 and CDR2 are MDHEN and SYDVKM. The CDR3 here is CASNQTGNNQPQHF. In nucleotides, the CDR3 is TGTGCCAGCAATCAAACAGGAAACAATCAGCCCCAGCATTTT.

A single count supports this clone. The V gene is TRBV21-1, the J gene TRBJ2-1; whether TRBD2, the table's D call, matches the DNA was not checked. TRBV21-1 is assigned pseudogene status. This CDR3 region has 14 residues. The CDR3 is CASDNRESYNEQFF. The CDR3 DNA is TGTGCCAGCGATAACCGGGAGTCCTACAATGAGCAGTTCTTC.

This clone was picked up a small number of times. This chain uses TRBV9 with TRBJ2-7, with TRBD2 matching 10 bases. The CDR3 totals 15 residues. CDR1 is SGDLS, CDR2 YYNGEE, per germline. V was pared by 2 bases and J by 5 bases, with 7 bases of the junction left unmatched. CDR3 region: CASSVSSGSFDEQYF. The DNA of the CDR3 is TGTGCCAGCAGCGTCTCTAGCGGGAGTTTCGACGAGCAGTACTTC.

The J gene is TRBJ1-2, the V gene TRBV30; no clear D gene. The CDR3 has 12 residues. V dropped 1 base and J dropped 6 bases, with 9 bases sitting between them. CDR1 and CDR2 from the germline V gene are GTSNPN and SVGIG (reference sequence). The CDR3 region is CAWSATGNGYTF. As DNA, the CDR3 is TGTGCCTGGAGTGCAACGGGAAATGGCTACACCTTC.

The gene calls are TRBV3-1 (or the pseudogene TRBV3-2) and TRBJ2-4; D perhaps matches TRBD2 (6 bases). The CDR3 is 16 residues long. V gave up 0 bases and J gave up 3 bases, with 12 bases separating them. Germline CDR1 reads LGHDT; CDR2 reads YNNKEL (reference sequence). CDR3 amino acids: CASSQDHGEVKNIQYF. CDR3 DNA: TGTGCCAGCAGCCAAGATCATGGGGAGGTCAAAAACATTCAGTACTTC.

A few counts support this clone. The chain has TRBV5-1 and TRBJ2-7; 9 nucleotides line up with TRBD1. With V trimmed by 7 bases and J by 4 bases, 9 bases remained unmatched. CDR3 size: 14 residues. Germline CDR1 SGHRS, CDR2 YFSETQ. CDR3: CASRTGQGRYEQYF. The CDR3 DNA reads TGCGCCAGCCGGACTGGACAGGGGAGGTACGAGCAGTACTTC. Based on the CDR3 plus reference TRBV5-1 and TRBJ2-7, the full variable domain is KAGVTQTPRYLIKTRGQQVTLSCSPISGHRSVSWYQQTPGQGLQFLFEYFSETQRNKGNFPGRFSGRQFSNSRSEMNVSTLELGDSALYLCASRTGQGRYEQYFGPGTRLTVT.

The CDR3, as DNA: TGTGCCAGTAGACCGACAGGGATCTCTGGAAACACCATATATTTT. It specifies CASRPTGISGNTIYF. The rearrangement uses TRBV19 and TRBJ1-3, with TRBD1 matching 7 bases. V was pared by 6 bases and J by 0 bases, with 5 bases of the junction left unmatched. The germline CDR1 and CDR2 sequences are LNHDA and SQIVND (reference sequence). The CDR3 sequence is 15 residues long.

The rearrangement joins TRBV9 to TRBJ2-5, with 7 bases aligning to TRBD2. CDR1 SGDLS and CDR2 YYNGEE come from the germline V gene. This CDR3 is built from 17 residues. The V segment lost 0 bases and the J segment 3 bases; nucleotides outside the gene matches: 11. CDR3 nucleotides: TGTGCCAGCAGCGTAGGCTTGAGCGGGACGCTAAAAGAGACCCAGTACTTC. Translating gives CASSVGLSGTLKETQYF.

The rearrangement links TRBV4-1 to TRBJ1-1, with 8 bases matching TRBD1. V gave up 3 bases and J gave up 5 bases; unmatched junction bases: 8. This CDR3 comprises 15 residues. Germline CDR1 reads MGHRA; CDR2 reads YSYEKL. CDR3 region: CASSHDQGARTEAFF. CDR3 nucleotides: TGCGCCAGCAGCCATGACCAGGGGGCGAGGACTGAAGCTTTCTTT.

This clone was counted a few times. The chain is built from TRBV10-2 and TRBJ1-5; D is undetermined. The germline V gene has CDR1 WSHSY and CDR2 SAAADI. The V end lost 0 bases, the J end lost 2 bases, and 11 bases lay between the germline ends. The CDR3 is 16 residues long. The CDR3 nucleotides are TGCGCCAGCAGTGAGTCATCGACTGCTCGCAATCAGCCCCAGCATTTT. Its translation: CASSESSTARNQPQHF.

The V call is TRBV5-1, the J call TRBJ2-7, with TRBD2 matching over 8 bases. The germline V gene has CDR1 SGHRS and CDR2 YFSETQ. Losses at the gene ends were 5 bases for V and 5 bases for J; bases not matched to a gene: 9. This CDR3 is 14 amino acids long. As DNA, the CDR3 is TGCGCCAGCAGTTCCCGGACTAGCAGCGACGAGCAGTACTTC. It yields the protein CASSSRTSSDEQYF.

The chain employs TRBV19 and TRBJ2-7, with TRBD2 matching 7 bases. Germline V gene lookup returns CDR1 LNHDA and CDR2 SQIVND (reference sequence). This CDR3 spans 15 amino acids. The trim removed 4 bases at V and 5 bases at J, leaving 11 bases unmatched. The CDR3, as DNA: TGTGCCAGTAGTACCGCAGCGACGGGAGGCAACGAGCAGTACTTC. It encodes CASSTAATGGNEQYF.

The J gene is TRBJ1-1, the V gene TRBV19, with a tentative D call TRBD1 (6 bases). Germline V gene lookup returns CDR1 LNHDA and CDR2 SQIVND (reference sequence). V was clipped by 4 bases and J by 1 base, with 13 bases between them. The CDR3 covers 15 residues. The CDR3 DNA reads as TGTGCCAGTAGTAGGGGGCGCGGGCAGAACACTGAAGCTTTCTTT. It encodes CASSRGRGQNTEAFF. The variable domain in full, with the rest retrieved from reference TRBV19 and TRBJ1-1, is DGGITQSPKYLFRKEGQNVTLSCEQNLNHDAMYWYRQDPGQGLRLIYYSQIVNDFQKGDIAEGYSVSREKKESFPLTVTSAQKNPTAFYLCASSRGRGQNTEAFFGQGTRLTVV.

This clone turned up a few times. The V and J genes are TRBV4-3 and TRBJ2-1, with D possibly matching TRBD2 (7 bases). The CDR3 runs 13 residues. In germline, CDR1 is LGHNA, CDR2 YSLEER. V lost 8 bases and J lost 6, with 14 bases in between. The CDR3 DNA follows: TGCGCCAGCGGGGGCGGGAGTGCCAATGAGCAGTTCTTC. Its translation: CASGGGSANEQFF.

CDR3 residues: CASSEDPGFNEQFF. The CDR3 DNA is TGCGCCAGCAGCGAGGACCCGGGATTCAATGAGCAGTTCTTC. This chain connects TRBV5-1 to TRBJ2-1, with a weak D call TRBD2 (5 bases). V was pared by 4 bases and J by 6 bases, with 14 bases between. This CDR3 has 14 amino acids. CDR1 and CDR2 (germline): SGHRS, YFSETQ.

The chain uses TRBV5-8 and TRBJ1-5, with 7 bases aligning to TRBD1. Losses at the gene ends were 3 bases for V and 4 bases for J; bases not matched to a gene: 4. This CDR3 has 14 residues. The germline V gene encodes CDR1 SGHTS and CDR2 YDEGEE. The CDR3: CASSSLQGNQPQHF. The CDR3 DNA reads TGTGCCAGCAGCTCACTACAGGGGAATCAGCCCCAGCATTTT.